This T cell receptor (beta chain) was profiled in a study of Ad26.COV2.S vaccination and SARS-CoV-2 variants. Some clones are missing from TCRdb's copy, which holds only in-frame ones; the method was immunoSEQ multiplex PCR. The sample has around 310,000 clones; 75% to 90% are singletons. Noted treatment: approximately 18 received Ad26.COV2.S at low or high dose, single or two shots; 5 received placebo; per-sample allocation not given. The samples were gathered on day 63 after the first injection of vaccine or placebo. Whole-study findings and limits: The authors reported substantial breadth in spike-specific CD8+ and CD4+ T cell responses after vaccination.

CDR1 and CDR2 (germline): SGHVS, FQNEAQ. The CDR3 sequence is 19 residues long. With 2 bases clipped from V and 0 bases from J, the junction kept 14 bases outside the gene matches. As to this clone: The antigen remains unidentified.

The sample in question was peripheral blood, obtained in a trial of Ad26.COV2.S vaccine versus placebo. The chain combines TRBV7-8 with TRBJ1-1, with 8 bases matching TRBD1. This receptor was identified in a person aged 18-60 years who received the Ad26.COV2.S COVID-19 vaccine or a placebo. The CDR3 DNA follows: TGTGCCAGCAGCTTACCACAAATGAGGACAGGGATCATGAACACTGAAGCTTTCTTT. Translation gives CASSLPQMRTGIMNTEAFF.